This TCR beta chain appears in the sequencing data of a study of CD8 T cells in Susac syndrome. Germline-derived CDR1 and CDR2 are SGDLS and YYNGEE. The CDR3 spans 11 residues. V shed 2 bases and J shed 15 bases, with 12 bases lying between them. After extraction with the RNeasy kit, about 0.5 to 1 ug of the RNA was reverse transcribed using random hexamers. TCRdb called the immunoSEQ multiplex PCR reads again in MiXCR, with one record for every CDR3 protein. Here the sample spans more than 100,000 distinct CDR3 sequences, about 95% being singletons. The chain couples TRBV9 to TRBJ2-1; no firm D call. This receptor was taken from a human donor with Susac syndrome. Sequencing was carried out using CD8+ T cells from PBMCs. The DNA for the CDR3 is TGTGCCAGCAGCGTTCGACACTGGCGGTTCTTC. Translating gives CASSVRHWRFF.